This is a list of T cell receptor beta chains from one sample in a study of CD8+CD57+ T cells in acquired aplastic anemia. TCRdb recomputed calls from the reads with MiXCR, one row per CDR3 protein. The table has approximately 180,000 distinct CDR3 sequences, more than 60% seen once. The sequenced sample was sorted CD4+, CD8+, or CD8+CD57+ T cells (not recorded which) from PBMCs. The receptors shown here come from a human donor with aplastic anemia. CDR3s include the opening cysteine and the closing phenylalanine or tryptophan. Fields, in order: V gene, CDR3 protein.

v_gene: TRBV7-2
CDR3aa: CASSAYRGYRTTNEKLFF

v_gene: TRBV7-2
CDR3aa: CASQYGGAIDTQYF

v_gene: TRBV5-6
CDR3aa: CASSLEPSQQGEQYF

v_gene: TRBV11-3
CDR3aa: CASSVLDGETQYF

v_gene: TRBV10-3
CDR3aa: CAISEGQSNQPQHF

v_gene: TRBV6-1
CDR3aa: CASNFRGMAYEQYF

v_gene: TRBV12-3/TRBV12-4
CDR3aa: CASGGQAAEKLFF

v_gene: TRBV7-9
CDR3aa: CASSFWGLRGFTGELFF

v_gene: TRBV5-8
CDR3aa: CASSLRNSPLHF

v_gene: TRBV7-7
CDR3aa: CASSLSLGAEQYF

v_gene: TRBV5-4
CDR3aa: CASSLAAKENQPQHF

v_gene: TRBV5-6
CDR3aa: CASSLGGRQPQHF

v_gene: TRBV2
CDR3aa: CASLDSYEQYF

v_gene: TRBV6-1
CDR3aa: CASSELGTEAFF

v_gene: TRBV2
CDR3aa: CASGEGTGRHNEQFF

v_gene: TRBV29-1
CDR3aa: CSARQGTGTEAFF

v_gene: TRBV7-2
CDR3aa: CASSLALERTDTQYF

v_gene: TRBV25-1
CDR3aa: CASSLGASEAFF

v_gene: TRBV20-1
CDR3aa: CSALAGGNEQFF

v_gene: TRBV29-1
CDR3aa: CSVEKAGGPYETQYF

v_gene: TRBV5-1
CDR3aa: CASSSTSGGFQETQYF

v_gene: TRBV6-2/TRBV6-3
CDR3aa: CASSYGSTGPRRETQYF

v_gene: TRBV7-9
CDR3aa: CASSLAWDNQETQYF